This TCR beta chain was captured by sequencing in a study of blood T cell repertoires in COVID-19 (dated by TCRdb to the early 2020s). Context from the whole study: Samples from collaborators originated in the United States, Italy and Spain and spanned both the acute and convalescent phases of COVID-19. The prospective study material was composed of cDNA or gDNA derived from T cells, B-cell-depleted T cells, or PBMCs. Subjects who had been exposed to COVID-19, were actively infected with it, or had recovered from it provided the deeply sampled blood TCRbeta repertoires that made up the dataset. The repertoires were released in a freely available public database meant as a resource for research on the immune response to SARS-CoV-2. Samples were obtained from the ongoing ImmuneRACE study (first 160 participants) and from 950 to 1,500 subjects provided by 6 global collaborators. Nearly every sample came with metadata listing a de-identified subject ID, COVID-19 status, age in years and sex. Where HLA class I and class II types were available, the types were taken from metadata supplied by the sample provider, not from assay-based typing. The paper's findings and limits, for the study overall: Clinical and demographic metadata were provided uncurated, with the amount varying by source and participant.

TCRbeta CDR3 regions were amplified from genomic DNA by means of the immunoSEQ Assay, a bias-controlled multiplex PCR. The study's processing was this. Nucleated cell counts per sample were estimated from amplification of reference gene primers within the assay. To quantify the absolute abundance of each unique TCRbeta CDR3 rearrangement, sequence reads were collapsed and filtered. For each sample, productive Simpson clonality was calculated as the square root of Simpson's diversity index over productive rearrangements. Entries here come from immuneACCESS through TCRdb and include only in-frame sequences with V and J called. Some clones fail to appear in such tables; in the studies checked, an unresolved V gene covers under half of the shortfall, and the cause of the remainder is unknown. Clone size and V and J calls were adopted from that table, with D and trimming inferred from the DNA. For this sample there are some 120,000 clones; roughly 90% appear just once. The top ten constitute about 2% of the sample.

As regards this clone: What antigen it recognizes has not been identified. Per-base quality was not reported, and no clone a single base away is much larger than it.

At one collaborating source in Seattle, patients were enrolled during active infection and were followed longitudinally through the course of disease. The collaborating institutions used their own protocols to collect whole blood in K2EDTA tubes. For TCRbeta analysis, collaborators shipped samples in one of three forms: frozen whole blood, isolated PBMCs, or DNA extracted from either of those sample types. The CDR3 sequence holds 16 residues, the cysteine and phenylalanine included. Left in the record is the CDR3 DNA by itself, 48 bases read in frame from the first base. Germline trimming amounts to 2 bases on V and 5 bases on J, with 10 as the count of junction bases outside the gene matches. In the germline V gene, CDR1 corresponds to LGHNA and CDR2 to YNFKEQ.

The sequence links TRBV4-2 to TRBJ2-3, and 7 junction bases match TRBD2. Sequencing was done on a sample of peripheral blood. This receptor was identified in a man aged 50 or older with COVID-19, enrolled during active disease. In nucleotides, the sequence is TGTGCCAGCAGCCAACCACCACGCGCGGGAGTAGATACGCAGTATTTT. Its amino acids are CASSQPPRAGVDTQYF.